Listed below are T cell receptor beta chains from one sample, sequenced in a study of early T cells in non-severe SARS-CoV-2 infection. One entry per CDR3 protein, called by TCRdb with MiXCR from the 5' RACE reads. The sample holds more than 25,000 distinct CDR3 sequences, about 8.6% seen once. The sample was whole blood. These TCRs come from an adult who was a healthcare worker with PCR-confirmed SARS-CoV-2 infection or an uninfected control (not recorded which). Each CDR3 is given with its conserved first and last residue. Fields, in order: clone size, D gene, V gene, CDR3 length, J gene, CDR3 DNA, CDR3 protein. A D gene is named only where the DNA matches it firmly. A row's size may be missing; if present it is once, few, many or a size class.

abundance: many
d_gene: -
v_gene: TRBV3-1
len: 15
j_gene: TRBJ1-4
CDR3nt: TGTGCCAGCAGACGGACCAGGGAGACTAATGAAAAACTGTTTTTT
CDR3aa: CASRRTRETNEKLFF

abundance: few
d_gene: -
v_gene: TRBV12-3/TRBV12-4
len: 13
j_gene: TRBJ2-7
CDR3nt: TGTGCCAGCAGCACAGGTAGCTCCTACGAGCAGTACTTC
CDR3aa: CASSTGSSYEQYF

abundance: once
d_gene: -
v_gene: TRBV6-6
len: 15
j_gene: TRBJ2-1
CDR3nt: TGTGCCAGCAGTTACGGGGGGAGCTCCTACAATGAGCAGTTCTTC
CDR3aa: CASSYGGSSYNEQFF

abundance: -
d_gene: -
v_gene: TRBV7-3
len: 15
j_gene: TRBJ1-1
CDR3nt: TGTGCCAGCAGTATTGGGGGCACAACGAACACTGAAGCTTTCTTT
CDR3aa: CASSIGGTTNTEAFF

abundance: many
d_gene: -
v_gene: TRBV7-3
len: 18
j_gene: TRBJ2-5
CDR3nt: TGTGCCAGCAGCTTAATGGTTGTGGGCACTGGCTACCAAGAGACCCAGTACTTC
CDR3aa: CASSLMVVGTGYQETQYF

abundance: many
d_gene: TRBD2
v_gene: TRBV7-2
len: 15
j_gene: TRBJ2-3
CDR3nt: TGTGCCAGCAGCCTAGCGGGGGGTGTCCTAGATACGCAGTATTTT
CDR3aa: CASSLAGGVLDTQYF

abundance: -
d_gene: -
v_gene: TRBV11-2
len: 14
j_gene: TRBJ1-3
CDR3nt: TGTGCCAGCAGCTTCGGAACAACTGGAAACACCATATATTTT
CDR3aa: CASSFGTTGNTIYF

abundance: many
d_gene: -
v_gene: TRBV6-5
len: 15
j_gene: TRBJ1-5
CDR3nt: TGTGCCAGCAGTTACTCGAACGGACGCAATCAGCCCCAGCATTTT
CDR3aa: CASSYSNGRNQPQHF

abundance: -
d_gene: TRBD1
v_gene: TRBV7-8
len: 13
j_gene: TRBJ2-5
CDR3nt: TGTGCCAGCAGCTCTGACAGGGTAGAGACCCAGTACTTC
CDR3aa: CASSSDRVETQYF

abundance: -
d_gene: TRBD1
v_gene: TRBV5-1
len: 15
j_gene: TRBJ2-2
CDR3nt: TGCGCCAGCAGCCCAAGACAGGGAAACACCGGGGAGCTGTTTTTT
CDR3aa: CASSPRQGNTGELFF

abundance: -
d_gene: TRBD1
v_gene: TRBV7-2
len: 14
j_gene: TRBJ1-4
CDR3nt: TGTGCCAGCAGCCCGGGACAGCCGAATGAAAAACTGTTTTTT
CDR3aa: CASSPGQPNEKLFF

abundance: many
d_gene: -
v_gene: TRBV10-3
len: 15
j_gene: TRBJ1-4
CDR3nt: TGTGCCATCAGCGATTCTCATATAACTAATGAAAAACTGTTTTTT
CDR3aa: CAISDSHITNEKLFF

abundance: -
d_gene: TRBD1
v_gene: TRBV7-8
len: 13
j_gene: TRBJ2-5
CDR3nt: TGTGCCAGCAGGGGGACAGGATTGGAGACCCAGTACTTC
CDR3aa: CASRGTGLETQYF

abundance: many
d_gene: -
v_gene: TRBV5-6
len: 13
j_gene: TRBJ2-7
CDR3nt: TGTGCCAGCAGCGGACAGCGCGGAATCGAGCAGTACTTC
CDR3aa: CASSGQRGIEQYF

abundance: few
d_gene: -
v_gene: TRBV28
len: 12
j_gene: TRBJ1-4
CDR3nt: TGTGCCAGCAATCAGGCGGGTGAAAAACTGTTTTTT
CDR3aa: CASNQAGEKLFF

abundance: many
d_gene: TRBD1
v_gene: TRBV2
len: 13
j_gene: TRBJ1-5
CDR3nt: TGTGCCAGCAGTAAACATAACCGACAGGGCGAGCATTTT
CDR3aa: CASSKHNRQGEHF

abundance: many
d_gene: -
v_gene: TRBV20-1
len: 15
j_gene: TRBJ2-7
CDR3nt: TGCAGTGCTAGAGGGCTCCGCACAGGGCTGGGCGAGCAGTACTTC
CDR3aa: CSARGLRTGLGEQYF